Listed here are 9 T cell receptor beta chains from one sample, sequenced in a study of breast tumors, draining lymph nodes, adjacent tissues. Samples came from axillary lymph nodes draining the breast cancer. MiXCR was run by TCRdb on the multiplex PCR reads, yielding one entry per CDR3 protein. The table includes around 300,000 distinct CDR3 sequences, 30% to 35% detected once. The sample taken for sequencing was axillary lymph node tissue. Source of these receptors: a female donor with breast cancer. Some clones in this sample may be carry-over from other donors' samples.

This clonotype was counted a single time. A read error may be the cause here, since a much bigger clone is one base away. The chain joins TRBV4-1 to TRBJ1-2; D unclear. Germline V gene lookup returns CDR1 MGHRA and CDR2 YSYEKL. CDR3 length: 14 amino acids. The CDR3 region is CASSERSANHGYTF. The CDR3 nucleotides are TGCGCCAGCAGCGAAAGGTCAGCTAACCATGGCTACACCTTC.

This clonotype was counted many times. V usage is TRBV11-3 and J usage is TRBJ2-3; D might be TRBD1 (5 bases). Looked up from germline, CDR1 is SGHNT and CDR2 is YENEEA. Trimming left V 0 bases short and J 14 bases short, with 12 bases between. The CDR3 is 12 residues long. The CDR3 region is CASSLELGELYF. The CDR3 DNA is TGTGCCAGCAGCTTAGAATTAGGGGAATTGTATTTT.

For this clonotype: Given a much more abundant clone one base away, this may be a read error. V is TRBV5-1 and J is TRBJ2-2; 7 bases align to TRBD2. CDR1 SGHRS and CDR2 YFSETQ come from the germline V gene. CDR3 length: 16 amino acids. The junction had 12 bases not matched to a gene; V was cut back by 4 bases and J by 6 bases. The CDR3 region has the DNA TGCGCCAGCAGCCGGACACTAGAGGGAGGGCCCGGGGAGCTGTTTTTT. Translating it yields CASSRTLEGGPGELFF.

The count of this clonotype is one. Since no conserved phenylalanine or tryptophan closes the CDR3, a read error is the likely cause. The CDR3 DNA follows: TGTGCCTATAGGACAGGGGAGAGCAATCAGCCCCAGCATCTT. Translated: CAYRTGESNQPQHL. The chain combines TRBV30 with TRBJ1-5; 9 bases match TRBD1. Germline-derived CDR1 and CDR2 are GTSNPN and SVGIG (reference sequence). V lost 7 bases to trimming and J lost 1 base; unmatched junction nucleotides: 5. The CDR3 consists of 14 residues.

In its sample, this clonotype was seen many times. V is TRBV2 and J is TRBJ1-3, with TRBD1 matching over 8 bases. V lost 6 bases to trimming and J lost 2 bases; unmatched junction nucleotides: 3. Germline V gene lookup returns CDR1 SNHLY and CDR2 FYNNEI. The CDR3 loop spans 14 amino acids. The CDR3 nucleotides are TGTGCCAGCAGCCCAGGGGGCACTGGAAACACCATATATTTT. Translated: CASSPGGTGNTIYF.

This clonotype was seen only a few times. This could be a read error, since a much larger clone is one nucleotide away. This sequence joins TRBV19 and TRBJ2-3; the match to TRBD2 covers 13 bases. The CDR3 is 18 amino acids. The ends lost 5 bases at V and 5 bases at J; junction bases unmatched: 13. The germline V gene encodes CDR1 LNHDA and CDR2 SQIVND (reference sequence). CDR3 nucleotide sequence: TGTGCCAGTAGTGCCCATTGGACTAGCGGGAGAGAGGGAGATACGCAGTATTTT. Translation: CASSAHWTSGREGDTQYF.

This clonotype was seen ten or more times. The V call is TRBV7-8, the J call TRBJ2-3, with 7 nucleotides matching TRBD2. Trimming at V came to 5 bases and at J to 0 bases, leaving 8 bases not matched to a gene. Germline CDR1 and CDR2: SGHVS and FQNEAQ. The CDR3 covers 16 residues. The CDR3 sequence is CASSPQAGLSTDTQYF. DNA for the CDR3: TGTGCCAGCAGCCCTCAAGCGGGACTTAGCACAGATACGCAGTATTTT. Using reference TRBV7-8 and TRBJ2-3 for the parts outside the CDR3, the full variable domain is GAGVSQSPRYKVAKRGQDVALRCDPISGHVSLFWYQQALGQGPEFLTYFQNEAQLDKSGLPSDRFFAERPEGSVSTLKIQRTQQEDSAVYLCASSPQAGLSTDTQYFGPGTRLTVL.

The chain links TRBV2 to TRBJ1-6; D ambiguous. CDR1 and CDR2 from the germline V gene are SNHLY and FYNNEI. This CDR3 comprises 13 residues. V lost 4 bases and J lost 6, with 7 bases in between. This CDR3 is CASSGAGNSPLHF. Here the CDR3 DNA reads TGTGCCAGCAGTGGGGCGGGTAATTCACCCCTCCACTTT.

V and J are TRBV3-1 and TRBJ2-3, with 7 bases aligning to TRBD2. Germline trimming cut 4 bases from V and 5 bases from J; bases unmatched to any gene: 3. This CDR3 region has 13 residues. Per germline, CDR1 LGHDT and CDR2 YNNKEL (reference sequence). The CDR3 loop reads CASSPSSGDTQYF. In DNA, the CDR3 is TGTGCCAGCAGCCCTTCTAGCGGAGATACGCAGTATTTT.